This passage covers 24 T cell receptor beta chains from one sample sequenced in a study of OX40 agonist ivuxolimab in advanced cancers. Library creation used the immunoSEQ multiplex PCR assay. TCRdb took over this immuneACCESS table, retaining in-frame rearrangements with V and J assigned. Such tables are incomplete; in checked studies, under half of the missing clones stem from an unresolved V gene, and the remainder is unexplained. The sample contains 90,000 to 120,000 clones, 90% of them found a single time. More than 0.25% of the sample comes from the top ten. The sequencing used CD4+ or CD8+ T cells sorted from blood, collected in a trial of the OX40 agonist ivuxolimab. These receptors originate from an adult with an advanced solid tumor such as melanoma, head and neck, liver or kidney cancer.

V is TRBV28 and J is TRBJ2-7; 12 bases are shared with TRBD1. V was clipped by 6 bases and J by 2 bases; unmatched bases: 8. Germline-derived CDR1 and CDR2 are MDHEN and SYDVKM. The CDR3 covers 16 residues. The CDR3 DNA reads as TGTGCCAGCAGATCCGGGACAGGGGGCTTTGCCTACGAGCAGTACTTC. It translates to CASRSGTGGFAYEQYF. Full variable domain (missing parts from reference TRBV28 and TRBJ2-7): DVKVTQSSRYLVKRTGEKVFLECVQDMDHENMFWYRQDPGLGLRLIYFSYDVKMKEKGDIPEGYSVSREKKERFSLILESASTNQTSMYLCASRSGTGGFAYEQYFGPGTRLTVT.

The chain joins TRBV2 to TRBJ1-6; D is undetermined. The V gene lost 6 bases and the J gene lost 7 bases, with 7 bases spanning the gap. Germline loops: CDR1 SNHLY, CDR2 FYNNEI. This CDR3 comprises 12 residues. CDR3 loop: CASRPLNSPLHF. The CDR3 DNA follows: TGTGCCAGCAGACCTTTAAATTCACCCCTCCACTTT.

The genes are TRBV6-6 and TRBJ2-7; D possibly matches TRBD1 or TRBD2 (5 bases each). V was trimmed by 7 bases and J by 2 bases, leaving 18 bases between them. Germline V gene data show CDR1 as MNHNY and CDR2 as SVGAGI (reference sequence). This CDR3 contains 15 residues. The chain's CDR3 is CASTPAGGPPYEQYF. CDR3 coding DNA: TGTGCCAGCACCCCCGCTGGGGGTCCTCCCTACGAGCAGTACTTC.

V is TRBV15 and J is TRBJ2-1, with D perhaps matching TRBD2 (6 bases). The germline V gene has CDR1 LNHNV and CDR2 YYDKDF (reference sequence). V was trimmed by 3 bases and J by 9 bases, leaving 15 bases between them. The CDR3 spans 14 residues. The DNA for the CDR3 is TGTGCCACCAGCAGCCAGCGGGTCGTAGCTGAGCAGTTCTTC. It yields the protein CATSSQRVVAEQFF.

On this clone itself: One junction end disagrees with the germline gene, perhaps due to a read error. The rearrangement uses TRBV9 and TRBJ2-3; TRBD2 matches at 9 bases. CDR3 length: 16 amino acids. CDR1 and CDR2 (germline): SGDLS, YYNGEE. CDR3 coding DNA: TGTGCCAGCAGTGTAGGACTAGCGCAAGGCACAGATACGCAGTATTTT. Translating it yields CASSVGLAQGTDTQYF.

The chain joins TRBV15 to TRBJ2-5; tentatively, D is TRBD2 (7 bases). The CDR3 has 15 residues. V was clipped by 0 bases and J by 7 bases, with 15 bases between them. Per the germline V gene, CDR1 is LNHNV and CDR2 is YYDKDF (reference sequence). CDR3: CATSRDRGAVGTQYF. In nucleotides, the CDR3 is TGTGCCACCAGCAGAGATCGGGGGGCGGTAGGGACCCAGTACTTC. Complete variable domain (other parts from reference TRBV15 and TRBJ2-5): DAMVIQNPRYQVTQFGKPVTLSCSQTLNHNVMYWYQQKSSQAPKLLFHYYDKDFNNEADTPDNFQSRRPNTSFCFLDIRSPGLGDTAMYLCATSRDRGAVGTQYFGPGTRLLVL.

V usage is TRBV28 and J usage is TRBJ1-6; D remains unclear. The CDR3 consists of 14 residues. Trimming stripped 6 bases from V and 5 bases from J, with 11 bases between. Germline CDR1 and CDR2: MDHEN and SYDVKM. The CDR3 sequence is CASSLNFDNSPLHF. DNA of the CDR3: TGTGCCAGCAGCCTGAATTTCGATAATTCACCCCTCCACTTT.

V usage is TRBV11-2 and J usage is TRBJ2-7; 8 bases fit TRBD1. V was clipped by 3 bases and J by 0 bases; unmatched bases: 1. The CDR3 has 14 residues. The germline gives CDR1 SGHAT, CDR2 FQNNGV. CDR3 in amino acids: CASSLDRVSYEQYF. The CDR3 DNA reads TGTGCCAGCAGCTTGGACAGGGTCTCCTACGAGCAGTACTTC.

This clone was seen once. The chain uses TRBV5-1 and TRBJ2-7; 13 nucleotides agree with TRBD2. J gave up 4 bases and V 4 bases, and 8 bases lay outside the gene matches. The CDR3 spans 16 residues. Germline V CDR1 and CDR2: SGHRS, YFSETQ. CDR3 nucleotide sequence: TGCGCCAGCAGCCTGACTGGGACTAGCGGGATTTACGAGCAGTACTTC. It is translated as CASSLTGTSGIYEQYF.

The chain recombines TRBV15 with TRBJ2-5; 7 bases agree with TRBD1. The V gene's germline CDR1 is LNHNV and CDR2 YYDKDF (reference sequence). The V segment lost 2 bases and the J segment 1 base; nucleotides outside the gene matches: 7. This CDR3 contains 16 residues. This CDR3 reads CATSRSTGAGQETQYF. For the CDR3, the DNA is TGTGCCACCAGCAGATCAACAGGGGCCGGCCAAGAGACCCAGTACTTC.

The rearrangement links TRBV6-6 to TRBJ1-6; D is possibly TRBD1 (5 bases). The CDR3 runs to 16 residues. The V end lost 2 bases, the J end lost 7 bases, and 15 bases lay between the germline ends. CDR1 MNHNY and CDR2 SVGAGI come from the germline V gene (reference sequence). In DNA form, the CDR3 reads TGTGCCAGCAGTTACAGGGACCTTTCAGGGAATTCACCCCTCCACTTT. This sequence encodes CASSYRDLSGNSPLHF.

The CDR3 region has the DNA TGTGCCAGCAGGGCCGGGGGACTAGCCATCTACAATGAGCAGTTCTTC. Translated: CASRAGGLAIYNEQFF. The chain carries TRBV5-4 and TRBJ2-1, with 9 bases aligning to TRBD2. Trimming at V came to 5 bases and at J to 3 bases, leaving 9 bases not matched to a gene. Germline V lookup: CDR1 SGHNT, CDR2 YYREEE (reference sequence). There are 16 residues in the CDR3.

This chain connects TRBV30 to TRBJ1-2; maybe TRBD1 (5 bases). This CDR3 is built from 12 residues. V gave up 2 bases and J gave up 6 bases, with 10 bases separating them. The germline gives CDR1 GTSNPN, CDR2 SVGIG (reference sequence). CDR3 amino acids: CAWSRSGNGYTF. The CDR3 DNA reads as TGTGCCTGGAGTCGTTCAGGGAATGGCTACACCTTC.

The gene calls are TRBV4-3 and TRBJ2-5; D might be TRBD2 (5 bases). Trimming stripped 1 base from V and 2 bases from J, with 14 bases between. The CDR3 is made up of 16 amino acids. From germline, CDR1 is LGHNA and CDR2 YSLEER. DNA for the CDR3: TGCGCCAGCAGCCAAGTGGCGGTCACGGGGCAAGAGACCCAGTACTTC. The encoded protein is CASSQVAVTGQETQYF.

The V and J genes are TRBV5-1 and TRBJ2-3; D perhaps matches TRBD2 (6 bases). Germline assignment: CDR1 SGHRS and CDR2 YFSETQ. V lost 4 bases and J lost 4, with 10 bases in between. CDR3 length equals 13 residues. The CDR3 region is CASSGAGADTQYF. The CDR3 nucleotides are TGCGCCAGCAGCGGAGCGGGTGCAGATACGCAGTATTTT. The whole variable domain, filled in from reference TRBV5-1 and TRBJ2-3, reads KAGVTQTPRYLIKTRGQQVTLSCSPISGHRSVSWYQQTPGQGLQFLFEYFSETQRNKGNFPGRFSGRQFSNSRSEMNVSTLELGDSALYLCASSGAGADTQYFGPGTRLTVL.

This clone has a handful of counts. CDR3 in amino acids: CASRDRGNTEAFF. The CDR3 DNA reads TGTGCCAGCAGGGACAGGGGGAACACTGAAGCTTTCTTT. This sequence joins TRBV7-9 and TRBJ1-1, with TRBD1 matching 9 bases. Per germline, CDR1 SEHNR and CDR2 FQNEAQ (reference sequence). The CDR3 is 13 amino acids. Losses at the gene ends were 6 bases for V and 1 base for J; bases not matched to a gene: 0.

The chain is built from TRBV4-3 and TRBJ2-2; no definite D call. The CDR3 length is 17 residues. V lost 0 bases and J 0 bases, leaving 11 bases between the germline ends. The germline gives CDR1 LGHNA, CDR2 YSLEER. CDR3 DNA: TGCGCCAGCAGCCAAGATGGTCTAGTCACGAACACCGGGGAGCTGTTTTTT. It specifies CASSQDGLVTNTGELFF.

The DNA of the CDR3 is TGCGCCAGCAGCCAAGACGGGCAGGGTAGCGAGCAGTACTTC. This translates into CASSQDGQGSEQYF. The J gene is TRBJ2-7, the V gene TRBV4-3; weak D call: TRBD1 (5 bases). V dropped 0 bases and J dropped 6 bases, with 12 bases sitting between them. This CDR3 region has 14 residues. Germline CDR1 LGHNA, CDR2 YSLEER.

The chain uses TRBV6-5 and TRBJ2-2; D call uncertain. This CDR3 spans 12 amino acids. Germline CDR1 MNHEY, CDR2 SVGAGI. Trimming shortened V by 4 bases and J by 5 bases, and 5 bases separated the two germline ends. CDR3 loop: CASSSQTGELFF. CDR3 DNA sequence: TGTGCCAGCAGTTCTCAAACCGGGGAGCTGTTTTTT.

This chain connects TRBV6-1 to TRBJ2-7; no clear D. Per germline, CDR1 MNHNS and CDR2 SASEGT. This CDR3 contains 15 residues. V was pared by 1 base and J by 2 bases, with 12 bases between. Here the CDR3 DNA reads TGTGCCAGCAGTGAAGGATATGGACCCGCCTACGAGCAGTACTTC. Translating it yields CASSEGYGPAYEQYF.

This chain links TRBV5-6 with TRBJ2-5, with 7 bases aligning to TRBD2. CDR1 and CDR2 (germline): SGHDT, YYEEEE. Trimming at V came to 4 bases and at J to 5 bases, leaving 14 bases not matched to a gene. The CDR3 is made up of 16 amino acids. The DNA for the CDR3 is TGTGCCAGCAGCCTCTTGGGGGAGGGCCTCGGGGAGACCCAGTACTTC. Its translation is CASSLLGEGLGETQYF. The full variable domain, completed using reference TRBV5-6 and TRBJ2-5, is DAGVTQSPTHLIKTRGQQVTLRCSPKSGHDTVSWYQQALGQGPQFIFQYYEEEERQRGNFPDRFSGHQFPNYSSELNVNALLLGDSALYLCASSLLGEGLGETQYFGPGTRLLVL.

The J gene is TRBJ1-6, the V gene TRBV19; D unresolved. Trimming stripped 7 bases from V and 0 bases from J, with 10 bases between. The germline V gene encodes CDR1 LNHDA and CDR2 SQIVND (reference sequence). The CDR3 is 15 residues long. The CDR3 spells CASTHASSYNSPLHF. Here the CDR3 DNA reads TGTGCCAGTACTCACGCAAGCTCCTATAATTCACCCCTCCACTTT.

The rearrangement uses TRBV13 and TRBJ2-5; TRBD1 matches 7 bases. The CDR3 runs 15 residues. With 6 bases clipped from V and 5 bases from J, the junction kept 12 bases outside the gene matches. Germline V gene data show CDR1 as PRHDT and CDR2 as FYEKMQ (reference sequence). The CDR3 DNA sequence: TGTGCCAGCAGAAGCTTACAGGGGTCGGGGGAGACCCAGTACTTC. It yields the protein CASRSLQGSGETQYF.

The chain joins TRBV12-2 to TRBJ2-7; TRBD1 reflects the table's D call only, with no check against the DNA. TRBV12-2 is a recognized pseudogene. CDR3 length: 17 amino acids. The CDR3 DNA reads TGTGCAAGTCGCTTAGTTGGTCAGGGGGTTTTGACCTACGAGCAGTACTTC. This translates into CASRLVGQGVLTYEQYF.